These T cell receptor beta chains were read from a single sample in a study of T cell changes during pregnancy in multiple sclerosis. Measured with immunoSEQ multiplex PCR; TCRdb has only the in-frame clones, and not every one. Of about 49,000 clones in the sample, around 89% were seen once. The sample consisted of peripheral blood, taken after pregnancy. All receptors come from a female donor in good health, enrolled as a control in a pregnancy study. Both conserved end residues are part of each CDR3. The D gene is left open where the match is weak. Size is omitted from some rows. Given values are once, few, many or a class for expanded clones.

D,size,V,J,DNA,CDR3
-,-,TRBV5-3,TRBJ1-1,TGTGCCAGAAGCTTGGCGGTTGAAGCTTTCTTT,CARSLAVEAFF
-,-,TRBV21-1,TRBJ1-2,TGTGCCAGCACCCTGGACAGGGGCTATGGCTACACCTTC,CASTLDRGYGYTF
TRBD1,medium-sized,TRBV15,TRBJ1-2,TGTGCCACCACCAATAAGGGACAGGGCCAAAACTATGGCTACACCTTC,CATTNKGQGQNYGYTF
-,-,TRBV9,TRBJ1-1,TGTGCCAGCAGCGCGCGACTTAACACTGAAGCTTTCTTT,CASSARLNTEAFF
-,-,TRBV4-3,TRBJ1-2,TGCGCCAGCAGCCAAGACGGGGAGAACGATGGCTACACCTTC,CASSQDGENDGYTF
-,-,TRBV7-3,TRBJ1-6,TGTGCCAGCAGCTTAAGTCAGGGAAGCAACTCACCCCTCCACTTT,CASSLSQGSNSPLHF
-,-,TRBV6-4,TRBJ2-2,TGTGCCAGCAGTGACCCGGGACAGAACACCGGGGAGCTGTTTTTT,CASSDPGQNTGELFF
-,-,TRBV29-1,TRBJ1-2,TGCAGCGTCCCGACTCCACTTGGTATCTATGGCTACACCTTC,CSVPTPLGIYGYTF
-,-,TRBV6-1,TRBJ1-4,TGTGCCACCGAGAAGGGGGCAACTAATGAAAAACTGTTTTTT,CATEKGATNEKLFF
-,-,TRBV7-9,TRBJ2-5,TGTGCCAGCAGCTTTACCACGGGGCAAGAGACCCAGTACTTC,CASSFTTGQETQYF
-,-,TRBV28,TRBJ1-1,TGTGCCAGTGCCAAGTCTCAGGGGATTACTGGGACTGAAGCTTTCTTT,CASAKSQGITGTEAFF
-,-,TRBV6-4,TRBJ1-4,TGTGCCAGCAGTCAGTCGCGGTCCCCTAATGAAAAACTGTTTTTT,CASSQSRSPNEKLFF
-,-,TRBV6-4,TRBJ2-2,TGTGCCAGCAGGCCGGGCAACCGAGGGCCCGGGGAGCTGTTTTTT,CASRPGNRGPGELFF
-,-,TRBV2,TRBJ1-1,TGTGCCAGCAGTGTTCATACTGAAGCTTTCTTT,CASSVHTEAFF
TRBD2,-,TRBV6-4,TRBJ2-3,TGTGCCAGCAGTGACGAGCGGGGGGGAAGAGATACGCAGTATTTT,CASSDERGGRDTQYF
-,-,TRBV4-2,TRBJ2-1,TGTGCCAGCAGCCCAGAGGGCCTTAGCTCCTACAATGAGCAGTTCTTC,CASSPEGLSSYNEQFF
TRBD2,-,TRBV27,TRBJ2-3,TGTGCCAGCAGCCCTCTAGCGGGGGCGTCAGATACGCAGTATTTT,CASSPLAGASDTQYF
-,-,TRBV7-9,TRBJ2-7,TGTGCCAGCAGCTTAATACGAGGGGACGGAGGGACAGCCTACGAGCAGTACTTC,CASSLIRGDGGTAYEQYF
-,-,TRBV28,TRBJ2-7,TGTGCCAGCAGTCCTCCCCGTTGGGGCGGTCAGGGGGGCGAGCAGTACTTC,CASSPPRWGGQGGEQYF
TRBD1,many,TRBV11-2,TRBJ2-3,TGTGCCAGCAGCTCTCCGGGACAGGGCACAGATACGCAGTATTTT,CASSSPGQGTDTQYF
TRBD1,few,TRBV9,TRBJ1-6,TGTGCCAGCAGCGCGCCACCGAGAGGGACAGATAATTCACCCCTCCACTTT,CASSAPPRGTDNSPLHF
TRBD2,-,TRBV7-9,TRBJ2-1,TGTGCCAGCAGCTCCCTCTCTAGCGGGGGCTCCTACAATGAGCAGTTCTTC,CASSSLSSGGSYNEQFF
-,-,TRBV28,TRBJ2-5,TGTGCCAGCAGTCCGACGTCAGTGGGCCTGGAGACCCAGTACTTC,CASSPTSVGLETQYF
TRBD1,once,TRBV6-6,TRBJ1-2,TGTGCCAGCAGTTACTCGATACAGGGGGCTGGCTACACCTTC,CASSYSIQGAGYTF
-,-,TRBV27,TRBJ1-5,TGTGCCAGCAGCCCGTGGCAGGGCGGGGGTGGCAATCAGCCCCAGCATTTT,CASSPWQGGGGNQPQHF
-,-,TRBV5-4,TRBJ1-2,TGTGCCAGCAGCTTCGGACAAAGGGATGGCTACACCTTC,CASSFGQRDGYTF
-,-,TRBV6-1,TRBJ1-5,TGTGCCGATGGCGACGGGTTTAGCAATCAGCCCCAGCATTTT,CADGDGFSNQPQHF
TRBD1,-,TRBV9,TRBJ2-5,TGTGCCAGCAGCGCGGGGGACAGGGGTGGTGAGACCCAGTACTTC,CASSAGDRGGETQYF
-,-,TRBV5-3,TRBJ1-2,TGTGCCAGAAGCCCACCCGGCGGGGGAAAGTGTTATGGCTACACCTTC,CARSPPGGGKCYGYTF